This T cell receptor (beta chain) was obtained from a study of PD-1 blockade in classical Hodgkin lymphoma. Study conclusions and caveats: Factors driving the repertoire differences, possibly disease activity or prior therapy, remain undefined.

Turning to this clone: Its target is unknown.

Clones were read by immunoSEQ multiplex PCR, and TCRdb kept only the in-frame ones, dropping some. The sample includes approximately 30,000 clones, 80% to 95% of them seen just once. The ends were cut back, 0 bases at V and 3 bases at J, with 12 bases in the middle. The CDR3 consists of 15 residues. Germline CDR1 and CDR2: SGHAT and FQNNGV. Time point defined: newly diagnosed, previously untreated cHL patient sample. Comparison samples consisted of PBMCs from newly diagnosed, untreated classical Hodgkin lymphoma. The gene calls are TRBV11-2 and TRBJ2-7; D tentatively reads TRBD1 or TRBD2 (5 bases each). The sample consisted of peripheral blood mononuclear cells (PBMCs). The origin of this receptor is a human donor with classical Hodgkin lymphoma. The CDR3 protein is CASSLEVGEYYEQYF. The CDR3 DNA follows: TGTGCCAGCAGCTTAGAGGTAGGGGAGTACTACGAGCAGTACTTC.